This passage covers 10 T cell receptor beta chains from one sample sequenced in a study of identical twins. One entry per CDR3 protein, called by TCRdb with MiXCR from the 5' RACE reads. This table has 450,000 or so distinct CDR3 sequences, around 14% appearing once. The data also belong to a second study, concerning yellow fever vaccine responses in identical twins.

Source material: CD4+ T cells sorted from blood. The receptors originated from a woman between 18 and 30 years old in good health.

In this sample, this clonotype turned up a few times. The chain combines TRBV2 with TRBJ2-4; 7 positions match TRBD2. V lost 6 bases to trimming and J lost 6 bases; unmatched junction nucleotides: 8. The CDR3 spans 14 residues. CDR1 and CDR2 (germline): SNHLY, FYNNEI. CDR3 residues: CASRLPGLINIQYF. CDR3 DNA: TGTGCCAGCAGACTTCCGGGACTAATAAACATTCAGTACTTC.

This rearrangement joins TRBV5-5 to TRBJ2-6; unclear D gene. V was trimmed by 0 bases and J by 2 bases, leaving 6 bases between them. The germline V gene has CDR1 SGHKS and CDR2 YYEKEE (reference sequence). The CDR3 is 15 amino acids. The CDR3 region is CASSLGIPGANVLTF. CDR3 nucleotide sequence: TGTGCCAGCAGCTTGGGGATCCCTGGGGCCAACGTCCTGACTTTC.

There are a few counts of this clonotype. The chain joins TRBV10-3 to TRBJ2-1; 9 bases map to TRBD1. The CDR3 runs to 15 residues. Germline values: CDR1 ENHRY, CDR2 SYGVKD. J was trimmed by 1 base and V by 6 bases; bases with no gene match: 4. DNA of the CDR3: TGTGCCATCAGCAGACAGGGGGGGTCCTACAATGAGCAGTTCTTC. Encoded protein: CAISRQGGSYNEQFF.

Only a few counts were recorded for this clonotype. The chain has TRBV5-1 and TRBJ2-1; maybe TRBD1 (5 bases). The length of the CDR3 is 16 residues. Trimming shortened V by 4 bases and J by 6 bases, and 20 bases separated the two germline ends. The germline V gene encodes CDR1 SGHRS and CDR2 YFSETQ. The CDR3: CASSRVRQGSGNEQFF. In nucleotides, the CDR3 is TGCGCCAGCAGCCGAGTGAGGCAGGGCTCCGGCAATGAGCAGTTCTTC.

The J gene is TRBJ2-6, the V gene TRBV7-9, with TRBD2 as a possible D gene (6 bases). This CDR3 has 16 residues. Germline CDR1 SEHNR, CDR2 FQNEAQ (reference sequence). The V end was cut by 8 bases, the J end by 1 base, with 15 bases between. For the CDR3, the DNA is TGTGCCAGCCCGGGGGTCACCGATTCTGGGGCCAACGTCCTGACTTTC. Translation gives CASPGVTDSGANVLTF.

This clonotype showed up many times. This rearrangement joins TRBV5-1 to TRBJ1-2, with D possibly being TRBD1 (6 bases). The CDR3 contains 14 residues. Germline CDR1 is SGHRS and CDR2 is YFSETQ. The V gene lost 4 bases and the J gene lost 0 bases, with 10 bases spanning the gap. The CDR3 sequence: CASSRQEANYGYTF. The CDR3 bases are TGCGCCAGCAGCCGACAGGAGGCTAACTATGGCTACACCTTC.

The V and J genes are TRBV24-1 and TRBJ2-1; 11 bases are a match to TRBD1. Germline-derived CDR1 and CDR2 are KGHDR and SFDVKD. With 4 bases clipped from V and 14 bases from J, the junction kept 12 bases outside the gene matches. The CDR3 runs to 15 residues. DNA for the CDR3: TGTGCCACCAGTGACTCGGACAGGGGGCATGGGAAAGAGTTCTTC. It is translated as CATSDSDRGHGKEFF.

This clonotype showed up just a few times. V is TRBV5-6 and J is TRBJ2-4; D gene unclear. CDR3 length: 17 residues. Germline lookup yields CDR1 SGHDT and CDR2 YYEEEE. V was trimmed by 4 bases and J by 1 base, leaving 18 bases between them. CDR3 sequence (DNA): TGTGCCAGCAGCGCAATCAAAGGCGGTTGGGCCAAAAACATTCAGTACTTC. Its translation is CASSAIKGGWAKNIQYF.

This clonotype was observed a handful of times. The V call is TRBV27, the J call TRBJ2-1; 8 bases fit TRBD1. V shed 6 bases, J shed 7 bases, and the junction held 8 bases outside the gene matches. Germline CDR1 reads MNHEY; CDR2 reads SMNVEV (reference sequence). The CDR3 totals 14 residues. The CDR3 sequence is CASRRTTGVNEQFF. CDR3 bases: TGTGCCAGCAGACGAACGACAGGGGTGAATGAGCAGTTCTTC.

This clonotype appeared a few times. V and J are TRBV6-5 and TRBJ2-5; the D call may be TRBD1 or TRBD2 (5 bases each). CDR1 MNHEY and CDR2 SVGAGI come from the germline V gene. The CDR3 is made up of 14 amino acids. The V end lost 4 bases, the J end lost 4 bases, and 13 bases lay between the germline ends. This chain's CDR3 is CASSSTLRGETQYF. CDR3 nucleotide sequence: TGTGCCAGCAGTTCGACCCTGAGGGGAGAGACCCAGTACTTC.